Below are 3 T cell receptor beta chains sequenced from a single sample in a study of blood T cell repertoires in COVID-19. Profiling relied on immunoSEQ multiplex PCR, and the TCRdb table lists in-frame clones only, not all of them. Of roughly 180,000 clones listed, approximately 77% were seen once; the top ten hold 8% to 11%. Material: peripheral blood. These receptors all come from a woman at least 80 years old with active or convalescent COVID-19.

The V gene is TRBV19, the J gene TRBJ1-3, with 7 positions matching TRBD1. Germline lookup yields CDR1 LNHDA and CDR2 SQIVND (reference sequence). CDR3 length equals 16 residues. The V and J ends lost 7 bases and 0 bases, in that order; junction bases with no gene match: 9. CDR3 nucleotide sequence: TGTGCCAGTACCCCGGACAGGCTCTTCTCTGGAAACACCATATATTTT. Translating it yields CASTPDRLFSGNTIYF. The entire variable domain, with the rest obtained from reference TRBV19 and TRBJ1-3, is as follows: DGGITQSPKYLFRKEGQNVTLSCEQNLNHDAMYWYRQDPGQGLRLIYYSQIVNDFQKGDIAEGYSVSREKKESFPLTVTSAQKNPTAFYLCASTPDRLFSGNTIYFGEGSWLTVV.

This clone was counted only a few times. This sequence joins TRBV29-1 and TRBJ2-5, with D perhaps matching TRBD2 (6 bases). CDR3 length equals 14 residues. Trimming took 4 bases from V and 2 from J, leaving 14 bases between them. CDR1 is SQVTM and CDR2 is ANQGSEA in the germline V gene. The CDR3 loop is CSVAQGTSQETQYF. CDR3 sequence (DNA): TGCAGCGTTGCGCAAGGGACTTCTCAAGAGACCCAGTACTTC. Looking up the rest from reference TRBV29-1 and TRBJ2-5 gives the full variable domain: SAVISQKPSRDICQRGTSLTIQCQVDSQVTMMFWYRQQPGQSLTLIATANQGSEATYESGFVIDKFPISRPNLTFSTLTVSNMSPEDSSIYLCSVAQGTSQETQYFGPGTRLLVL.

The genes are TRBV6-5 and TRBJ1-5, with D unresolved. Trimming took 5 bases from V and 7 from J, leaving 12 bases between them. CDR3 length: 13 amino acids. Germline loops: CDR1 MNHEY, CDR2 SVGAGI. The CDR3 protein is CASSPDIRQPQHF. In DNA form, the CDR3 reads TGTGCCAGCAGTCCCGACATCAGACAGCCCCAGCATTTT.